This TCR beta chain appears in the sequencing data of a study of blood T cell repertoires in COVID-19. Study-wide background: COVID-19 samples from acute and convalescent phases originated in the United States, Italy and Spain. From T cells, B-cell-depleted T cells, or PBMCs came the material, which was cDNA or gDNA.

Germline loops: CDR1 SNHLY, CDR2 FYNNEI. CDR3 length: 13 residues. V was cut by 4 bases and J by 5 bases, with 8 bases left in between. Per the original data handling: Amplification of reference gene primers provided the estimated nucleated cell counts. Generated by immunoSEQ multiplex PCR, the TCRdb table keeps only in-frame clones and is missing some. V and J calls plus clone size are reproduced from that table; the DNA served to infer D and trimming. The sample yields a few hundred thousand clones, 70% to 90% seen once. The receptor was derived from a man between 18 and 29 years old with active or convalescent COVID-19. The J gene is TRBJ2-2, the V gene TRBV2; D gene ambiguous. Sequencing was performed on peripheral blood. The CDR3 protein is CASSVMETGELFF. DNA for the CDR3: TGTGCCAGCAGTGTTATGGAGACCGGGGAGCTGTTTTTT.